This T cell receptor beta chain is from a study of T cell responses to AZD1222 COVID-19 vaccine. Whole-study results and caveats: At 160-218 and 743-854, vaccine-associated CD4 TCRs were dominant, and they spanned spike. Baseline seropositives among AZD1222 recipients totaled only five or six.

With respect to this clone: Antigen: not known.

Some clones are missing from TCRdb's copy, which holds only in-frame ones; the method was immunoSEQ multiplex PCR. Of more than 150,000 clones listed, 88% are singletons. Germline V gives CDR1 MNHEY, CDR2 SMNVEV (reference sequence). The V and J ends lost 3 bases and 5 bases, in that order; junction bases with no gene match: 8. The CDR3 covers 16 residues. Combined were second doses at about 4 or about 12 weeks. This sequence was found in an adult who received the AZD1222 COVID-19 vaccine. Here the sequenced sample was peripheral blood, taken 28 days after the second AZD1222 dose. This sequence joins TRBV27 and TRBJ2-2; TRBD2 agrees at 8 bases. The CDR3 nucleotides are TGTGCCAGCAGTTTGGAAGCGGGAGATGGAACCGGGGAGCTGTTTTTT. Its protein is CASSLEAGDGTGELFF.